This TCR beta chain was captured in a study of blood T cell repertoires in COVID-19. V lost 2 bases to trimming and J lost 12 bases; unmatched junction nucleotides: 15. The CDR3 has 15 residues. Germline CDR1 reads MNHEY; CDR2 reads SMNVEV (reference sequence). Assay used: immunoSEQ multiplex PCR; TCRdb lists only in-frame clones, some missing. The sample includes about 270,000 clones, around 82% of them seen just once. The gene calls are TRBV27 and TRBJ1-1, with TRBD1 identical over 7 bases. Sample: peripheral blood. This receptor was identified in a human donor in a cohort sampled during active COVID-19. CDR3 sequence (DNA): TGTGCCAGCAGTTTACGTCCACAGGGGTTACGGGAGACTTTCTTT. Its translation is CASSLRPQGLRETFF.